This record looks at one TCR beta chain sequence and its context. Its antigen remains unidentified. This entry is derived from a study of CD8 T cells in ankylosing spondylitis. Whole-study results and caveats: According to the report, clones linked to the disease were significantly enriched in matched synovial fluid samples taken from ankylosing spondylitis patients.

CDR1 SGHNT and CDR2 YENEEA come from the germline V gene. Trimming took 2 bases from V and 3 from J, leaving 11 bases between them. This CDR3 region has 15 residues. Generation of TCR beta libraries employed quantitative 5'-RACE incorporating molecular barcodes. TCRdb ran MiXCR on the 5' RACE reads and lists one entry per CDR3 protein. The table shows about 36,000 distinct CDR3 sequences, with roughly 9.6% occurring only once. The clonotype comes from a male donor with ankylosing spondylitis. Sequenced: synovial fluid, either unsorted or a sorted T cell fraction (not recorded which). The genes are TRBV11-3 and TRBJ1-5; possibly TRBD1 for D (6 bases). CDR3 bases: TGTGCCAGCAGCTTAACGGGGGCGTCCAATCAGCCCCAGCATTTT. Encoded protein: CASSLTGASNQPQHF.